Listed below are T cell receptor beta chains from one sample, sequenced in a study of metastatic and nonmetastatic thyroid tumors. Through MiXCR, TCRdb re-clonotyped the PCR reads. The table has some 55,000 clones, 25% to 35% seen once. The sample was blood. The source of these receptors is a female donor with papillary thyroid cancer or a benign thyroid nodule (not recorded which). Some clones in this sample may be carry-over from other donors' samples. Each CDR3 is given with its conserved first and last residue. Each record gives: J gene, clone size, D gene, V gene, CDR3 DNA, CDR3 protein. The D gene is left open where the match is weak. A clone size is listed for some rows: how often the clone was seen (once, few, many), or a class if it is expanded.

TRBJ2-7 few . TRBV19 TGTGCCAGTAGTATTGTTACAGGCGCCGAGCAGTACTTC CASSIVTGAEQYF
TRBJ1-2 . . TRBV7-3 TGTGCCAGCAGCTTACTGGCGCAGATTGGCTACACCTTC CASSLLAQIGYTF
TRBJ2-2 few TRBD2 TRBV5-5 TGTGCCAGCAGCTCCGGGACTAGCAGCACCGGGGAGCTGTTTTTT CASSSGTSSTGELFF
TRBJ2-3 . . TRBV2 TGTGCCAGCAGTGACCGTGTTGCCACAGATACGCAGTATTTT CASSDRVATDTQYF
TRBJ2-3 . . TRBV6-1 TGTGCCAGCAGTGAACTTCGGGGTGGAAGCACAGATACGCAGTATTTT CASSELRGGSTDTQYF
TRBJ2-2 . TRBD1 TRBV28 TGTGCCAGCAGGCCCGGGACAGGGGGTCCCGGGGAGCTGTTTTTT CASRPGTGGPGELFF
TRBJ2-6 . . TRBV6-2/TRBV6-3 TGTGCCAGCAGTTTCGACATCTCTGGGGCCAACGTCCTGACTTTC CASSFDISGANVLTF
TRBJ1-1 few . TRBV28 TGTGCCAGCAGTTTTAAGGTCTGGGGTGAAGCTTTCTTT CASSFKVWGEAFF
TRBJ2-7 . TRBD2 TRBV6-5 TGTGCCAGCAGTTACTCGCGGGAGACCGAGCAGTACTTC CASSYSRETEQYF
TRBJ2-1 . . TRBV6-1 TGTGCCAGCAGTGAAAGACTAGATGCATACGGAAATGAGCAGTTCTTC CASSERLDAYGNEQFF
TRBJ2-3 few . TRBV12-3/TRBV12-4 TGTGCCAGCAGTTATACCTCGGCAGATACGCAGTATTTT CASSYTSADTQYF
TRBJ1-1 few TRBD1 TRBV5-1 TGCGCCAGCAGCACGGGACAGCCGAACACTGAAGCTTTCTTT CASSTGQPNTEAFF
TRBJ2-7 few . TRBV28 TGTGCCAGTGGGACCGGCGACTACGAGCAGTACTTC CASGTGDYEQYF
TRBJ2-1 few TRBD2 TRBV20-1 TGCGGGGAAACTAGCGGATCCTACAATGAGCAGTTCTTC CGETSGSYNEQFF
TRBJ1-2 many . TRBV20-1 TGCAGTGCTAGAGGGGAGGGAGGGAATGGCTACACCTTC CSARGEGGNGYTF
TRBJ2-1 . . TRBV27 TGTGCCAGCAGTCGGGAAAGACTAACCACCCGTCTCGATGAGCAGTTCTTC CASSRERLTTRLDEQFF
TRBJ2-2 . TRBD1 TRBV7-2 TGTGCCAGCAGCTGGACAGGGGGCATCGGGGAGCTGTTTTTT CASSWTGGIGELFF
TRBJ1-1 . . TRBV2 TGTGCCAGCAGTGAAGCAATGAGGGCCCGCCTAGGGGTGAACACTGAAGCTTTCTTT CASSEAMRARLGVNTEAFF
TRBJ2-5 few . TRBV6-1 TGTGCCAGCAGTGAAAGATGGCAGGGTCAGACCCAGTACTTC CASSERWQGQTQYF
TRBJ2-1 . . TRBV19 TGTGCCAGTAGTATAGGACAGGGGAGGGATGAGCAGTTCTTC CASSIGQGRDEQFF
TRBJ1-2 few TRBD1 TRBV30 TGTGCCTGGGAACAGGGACAGGGGGCAGGTGGCTACACCTTC CAWEQGQGAGGYTF
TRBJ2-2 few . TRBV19 TGTGCCAGTAGGACGGCCCTCGGGGTAGGCGGGGAGCTGTTTTTT CASRTALGVGGELFF
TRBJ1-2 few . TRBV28 TGTGCCAGCAGTTTATCCAGGGACCTCTATGGCTACACCTTC CASSLSRDLYGYTF
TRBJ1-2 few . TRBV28 TGTGCCAGCAGTTTTGGGTATGGCTACACCTTC CASSFGYGYTF
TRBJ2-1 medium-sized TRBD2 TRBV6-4 TGTGCCAGCAGAAGACTAGCGGGGAGCAATGAGCAGTTCTTC CASRRLAGSNEQFF
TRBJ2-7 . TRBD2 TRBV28 TGTGCCAGCAGTTCCCCAAAAGCCACTAGCGGGGGTATCTACGAGCAGTACTTC CASSSPKATSGGIYEQYF
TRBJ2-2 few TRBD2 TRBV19 TGTGCCAGTAAGAGCGGGAGCGGGAACACCGGGGAGCTGTTTTTT CASKSGSGNTGELFF
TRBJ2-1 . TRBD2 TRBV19 TGTGCCAGTAGTATAAGGACGGGACTAGCCACCTACAATGAGCAGTTCTTC CASSIRTGLATYNEQFF
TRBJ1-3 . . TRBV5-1 TGCGCCAGCAGCTTGGCTGGGTCTGGAAACACCATATATTTT CASSLAGSGNTIYF
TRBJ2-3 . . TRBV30 TGTGCCTGGACGGGGGCAGATACGCAGTATTTT CAWTGADTQYF
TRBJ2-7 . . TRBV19 TGTGCCAGTAGTTCCCTCGGTTCAGCCTCCTACGAGCAGTACTTC CASSSLGSASYEQYF
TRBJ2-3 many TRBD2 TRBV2 TGTGCCAGCAGTGCCGGACTAGCGCGCCTTGTGGTAGATACGCAGTATTTT CASSAGLARLVVDTQYF